The rows below give T cell receptor beta chains drawn from one sample of a study of blood T cells in healthy people across ages. TCRdb re-derived calls from the 5' RACE reads in MiXCR, one entry per CDR3 protein. Among 450,000 to 700,000 distinct CDR3 sequences, 25% to 30% were seen once, and the ten largest hold around 20%. The sample was blood. These receptors all stem from a woman in her sixties or seventies in good health. The conserved cysteine and the conserved F or W are not part of the CDR3 here.

13 TRBJ2-3 TRBV12-3/TRBV12-4 ASSFGARWGNTQY
10 TRBJ2-1 TRBV19 ASSIPGNEQF
12 TRBJ2-7 TRBV5-1 ASSQGPGSYEQY
11 TRBJ1-2 TRBV5-6 ASSGRGGYGYT
11 TRBJ1-1 TRBV29-1 SVGDSLNTEAF
12 TRBJ2-2 TRBV27 ASRAGGYTGELF
10 TRBJ1-4 TRBV20-1 SASSYNEKLF
13 TRBJ2-5 TRBV6-1 ASSEYLGKQETQY
13 TRBJ2-4 TRBV7-9 ASSPLLAGGNIQY
13 TRBJ2-1 TRBV5-1 ASSFTAGGQNEQF
13 TRBJ2-3 TRBV7-8 ASSLEGTPRDTQY
14 TRBJ2-3 TRBV7-9 ASSLGDSGGTDTQY
13 TRBJ1-2 TRBV20-1 SASPSGTGDYGYT
13 TRBJ2-7 TRBV10-3 AISVGQGSSYEQY
14 TRBJ2-3 TRBV7-2 ASSPQAAGGSDTQY
11 - TRBV20-1 SANPTGDNEQF
13 TRBJ2-1 TRBV3-1 ASSHRTRSYNEQF
13 TRBJ1-5 TRBV20-1 SAALPQAANQPQH
12 TRBJ2-3 TRBV5-1 ASSPGRDTDTQY
10 TRBJ1-2 TRBV7-2 ASSATGSGYT
13 TRBJ2-1 TRBV24-1 ATSDSSQGANEQF
10 TRBJ1-1 TRBV5-1 ASRIQGAEAF
17 TRBJ2-3 TRBV4-3 ASSQGGLQGEYGTDTQY
12 TRBJ1-4 TRBV6-6 ASRPTATNEKLF
13 TRBJ2-5 TRBV6-5 ASRLTSGRQETQY
12 - TRBV5-1 ASSLETGAETQY
17 TRBJ2-2 TRBV6-2/TRBV6-3 ASSYSSSPRLPNTGELF
14 TRBJ2-1 TRBV4-1 ASSQLTSGGQETRY
13 TRBJ2-5 TRBV9 ASSVDGPPGETQY
14 TRBJ2-5 TRBV12-3/TRBV12-4 ASSPPLSGWQETQY
10 - TRBV29-1 SVGYREDEQY
12 TRBJ1-1 TRBV7-9 ASSFLGSNTEAF
10 TRBJ1-2 TRBV3-1 ASSQGQFGYT
10 TRBJ2-7 TRBV5-1 ASRGSPYEQY
11 TRBJ1-2 TRBV7-8 ASSLGTDNGYT
11 TRBJ2-5 TRBV4-3 ASSHQYQETQY
14 TRBJ2-7 TRBV20-1 SARDALAGGNYEQY
15 TRBJ2-2 TRBV7-9 ASSFDRGVSNTGELF
12 TRBJ1-2 TRBV7-2 ASSLLHRGSGYT
13 TRBJ1-4 TRBV5-1 ASSWPGQVQEKLF
14 TRBJ1-3 TRBV7-2 ASSLFSVSSGNTIY
16 TRBJ2-3 TRBV7-3 ASSLSGGSGGLTDTQY
11 TRBJ1-2 TRBV6-2/TRBV6-3 ASSQGSTAGYT
12 TRBJ2-1 TRBV20-1 SASSGFSYNEQF